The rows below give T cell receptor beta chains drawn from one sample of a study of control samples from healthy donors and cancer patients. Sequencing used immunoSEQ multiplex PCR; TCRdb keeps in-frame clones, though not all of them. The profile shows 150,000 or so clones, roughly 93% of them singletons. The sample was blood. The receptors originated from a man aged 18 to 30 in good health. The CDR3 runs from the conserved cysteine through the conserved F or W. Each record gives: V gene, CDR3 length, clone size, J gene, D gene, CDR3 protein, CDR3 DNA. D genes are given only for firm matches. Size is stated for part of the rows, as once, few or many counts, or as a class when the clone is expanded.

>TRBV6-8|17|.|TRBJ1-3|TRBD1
CASSYPTGGNSGNTIYF
TGTGCCAGCAGTTACCCGACAGGGGGAAACTCTGGAAACACCATATATTTT
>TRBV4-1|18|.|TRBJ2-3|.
CASSLHLGPRLATDTQYF
TGCGCCAGCAGCCTCCACTTGGGACCCCGTCTCGCAACAGATACGCAGTATTTT
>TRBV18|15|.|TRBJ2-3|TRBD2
CASSGGKGSTDTQYF
TGTGCCAGCTCCGGGGGGAAGGGCAGCACAGATACGCAGTATTTT
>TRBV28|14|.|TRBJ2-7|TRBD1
CASRRTGRNYEQYF
TGTGCCAGCAGGAGGACAGGGCGTAACTACGAGCAGTACTTC
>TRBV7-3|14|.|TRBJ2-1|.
CASSLSQAYNEQFF
TGTGCCAGCAGCTTAAGCCAGGCTTACAATGAGCAGTTCTTC
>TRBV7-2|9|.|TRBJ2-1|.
CASSLGQFF
TGTGCCAGCAGCTTAGGGCAGTTCTTC
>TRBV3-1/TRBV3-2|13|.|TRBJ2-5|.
CASSSWTGETQYF
TGTGCCAGCAGCTCGTGGACGGGAGAGACCCAGTACTTC
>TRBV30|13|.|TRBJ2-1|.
CAWLRDSYNEQFF
TGTGCCTGGTTGAGGGATTCCTACAATGAGCAGTTCTTC
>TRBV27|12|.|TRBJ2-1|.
CASEQPVGEQFF
TGTGCCAGTGAGCAGCCGGTTGGCGAGCAGTTCTTC
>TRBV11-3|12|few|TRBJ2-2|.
CASSSFPGELFF
TGTGCCAGCAGCTCTTTTCCCGGGGAGCTGTTTTTT
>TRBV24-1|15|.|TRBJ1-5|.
CATSDRREGNQPQHF
TGTGCCACCAGTGACCGCCGGGAAGGAAATCAGCCCCAGCATTTT
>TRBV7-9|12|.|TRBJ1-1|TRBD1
CASSLPGQGAFF
TGTGCCAGCAGTTTGCCCGGACAGGGAGCTTTCTTT
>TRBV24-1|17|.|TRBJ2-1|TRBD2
CATSEPGLAGRDNEQFF
TGTGCCACCAGTGAACCCGGACTAGCGGGTAGGGATAATGAGCAGTTCTTC
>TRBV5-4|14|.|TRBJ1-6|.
CASSPDKGYSPLHF
TGTGCCAGCAGCCCGGACAAGGGCTATTCACCCCTCCACTTT
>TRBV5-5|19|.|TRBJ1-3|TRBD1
CASSFIFGQGPFSGNTIYF
TGTGCCAGCAGCTTTATCTTTGGACAGGGGCCCTTCTCTGGAAACACCATATATTTT
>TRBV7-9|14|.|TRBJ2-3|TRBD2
CASGTSGNTDTQYF
TGTGCCAGTGGGACTAGCGGAAACACAGATACGCAGTATTTT
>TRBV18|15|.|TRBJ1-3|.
CASSPRGDSGNTIYF
TGTGCCAGCTCACCACGGGGGGACTCAGGAAACACCATATATTTT
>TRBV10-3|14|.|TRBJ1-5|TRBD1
CAISDRDSNQPQHF
TGTGCCATCAGCGACAGGGATAGCAATCAGCCCCAGCATTTT
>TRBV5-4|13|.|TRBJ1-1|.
CASSSTVNTEAFF
TGTGCCAGCAGCTCCACGGTGAACACTGAAGCTTTCTTT
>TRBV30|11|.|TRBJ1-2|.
CAWSGGDGYTF
TGTGCCTGGAGTGGGGGAGACGGCTACACCTTC
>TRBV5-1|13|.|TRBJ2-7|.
CASSPGVDYEQYF
TGCGCCAGCAGTCCTGGGGTGGACTACGAGCAGTACTTC
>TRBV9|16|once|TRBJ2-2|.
CASSDAGTSNTGELFF
TGTGCCAGCAGCGATGCCGGGACTTCAAACACCGGGGAGCTGTTTTTT
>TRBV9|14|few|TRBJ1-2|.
CASSASAGLNGYTF
TGTGCCAGCAGCGCCTCGGCTGGTCTTAATGGCTACACCTTC
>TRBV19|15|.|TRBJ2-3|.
CASSRSSSGTDTQYF
TGTGCCAGTAGTCGGTCGTCGAGCGGGACAGATACGCAGTATTTT
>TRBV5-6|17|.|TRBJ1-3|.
CASRLLSRHSSGNTIYF
TGTGCCAGCAGGCTCCTTTCCAGACACAGCTCTGGAAACACCATATATTTT
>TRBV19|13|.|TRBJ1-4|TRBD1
CASTRDRDEKLFF
TGTGCCAGTACCCGGGACAGAGATGAAAAACTGTTTTTT
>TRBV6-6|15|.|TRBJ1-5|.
CASSWWDISNQPQHF
TGTGCCAGCAGTTGGTGGGACATTAGCAATCAGCCCCAGCATTTT
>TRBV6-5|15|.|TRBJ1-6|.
CASSYSGSLNSPLHF
TGTGCCAGCAGTTACTCGGGCAGCTTGAATTCACCCCTCCACTTT
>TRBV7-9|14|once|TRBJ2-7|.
CASSSGTDSYEQYF
TGTGCCAGCAGCTCAGGGACGGATTCCTACGAGCAGTACTTC
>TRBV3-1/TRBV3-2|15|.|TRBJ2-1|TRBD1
CASSRTGQGHNEQFF
TGTGCCAGCAGCCGAACGGGACAGGGACACAATGAGCAGTTCTTC
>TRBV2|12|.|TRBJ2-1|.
CASSEDSSEQFF
TGTGCCAGCAGTGAAGACTCAAGTGAGCAGTTCTTC
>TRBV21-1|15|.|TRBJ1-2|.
CASSKIEGQPYGYTF
TGTGCCAGCAGCAAAATCGAGGGACAGCCCTATGGCTACACCTTC
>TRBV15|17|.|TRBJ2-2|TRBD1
CATSRPSGTANTGELFF
TGTGCCACCAGCCGACCTTCCGGGACAGCGAACACCGGGGAGCTGTTTTTT
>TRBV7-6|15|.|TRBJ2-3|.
CASSDRQMSTDTQYF
TGTGCCAGCAGCGATCGACAGATGAGCACAGATACGCAGTATTTT
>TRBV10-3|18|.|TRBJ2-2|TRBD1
CAISESPQGAVNTGELFF
TGTGCCATCAGTGAGTCGCCTCAGGGGGCGGTCAACACCGGGGAGCTGTTTTTT
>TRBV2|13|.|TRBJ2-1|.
CASGGGQVNEQFF
TGTGCCAGCGGAGGGGGACAAGTCAATGAGCAGTTCTTC
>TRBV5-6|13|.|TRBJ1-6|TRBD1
CASRRQGGSPLHF
TGTGCCAGCAGAAGACAGGGAGGGTCACCCCTCCACTTT
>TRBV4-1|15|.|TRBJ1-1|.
CASSQDRTAGTEAFF
TGCGCCAGCAGCCAAGATCGGACAGCCGGCACTGAAGCTTTCTTT
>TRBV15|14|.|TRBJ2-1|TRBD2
CATSSRTSGGGQFF
TGTGCCACCAGCTCACGGACTAGCGGGGGAGGGCAGTTCTTC
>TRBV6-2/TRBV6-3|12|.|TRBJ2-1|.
CASSYYSNEQFF
TGTGCCAGCAGTTACTATTCTAATGAGCAGTTCTTC
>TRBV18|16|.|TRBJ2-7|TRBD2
CASSLLTSGSSYEQYF
TGTGCCAGCTCACTCTTGACTAGCGGGAGTAGTTACGAGCAGTACTTC
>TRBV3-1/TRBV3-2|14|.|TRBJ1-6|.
CASSQLQSNSPLHF
TGTGCCAGCAGCCAACTACAAAGTAATTCACCCCTCCACTTT
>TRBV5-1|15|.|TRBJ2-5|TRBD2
CASSGELAAQETQYF
TGCGCCAGCAGCGGCGAACTAGCGGCCCAAGAGACCCAGTACTTC
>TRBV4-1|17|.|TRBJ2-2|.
CASSQEMHREDTGELFF
TGCGCCAGCAGCCAAGAGATGCACAGGGAGGACACCGGGGAGCTGTTTTTT
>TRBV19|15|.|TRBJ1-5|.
CASRLSQGARQPQHF
TGTGCCAGTAGATTGAGTCAGGGCGCTCGTCAGCCCCAGCATTTT
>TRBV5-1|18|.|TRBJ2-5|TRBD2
CASSLALSASGRQETQYF
TGCGCCAGCAGCTTGGCCCTGTCGGCTAGCGGGAGACAAGAGACCCAGTACTTC
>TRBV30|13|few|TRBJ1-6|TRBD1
CAWRTGKKGPLHF
TGTGCCTGGCGGACAGGGAAAAAGGGACCCCTCCACTTT
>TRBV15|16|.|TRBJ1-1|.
CATSRELGGWNTEAFF
TGTGCCACCAGCAGAGAATTGGGGGGCTGGAACACTGAAGCTTTCTTT